This T cell receptor (beta chain) is from a study of OX40 agonist ivuxolimab in advanced cancers. TCRdb keeps only in-frame clones here, not all; method: immunoSEQ multiplex PCR. The table includes over 75,000 clones, 90% detected once. CDR3 length: 15 amino acids. V shed 0 bases and J shed 0 bases, with 3 bases lying between them. In germline, CDR1 is LGHNA, CDR2 YSLEER. J is TRBJ2-6 and V is TRBV4-3, with no clear D. The receptor was derived from an adult with an advanced solid tumor such as melanoma, head and neck, liver or kidney cancer. The sample was CD4+ or CD8+ T cells sorted from blood, taken in a trial of the OX40 agonist ivuxolimab. The CDR3 nucleotides read TGCGCCAGCAGCCAAGATCTCTCTGGGGCCAACGTCCTGACTTTC. This sequence encodes CASSQDLSGANVLTF.